This T cell receptor beta chain was identified during a study of cytomegalovirus exposure and HLA in healthy donors. The primer mix had 60 Vbeta and 13 Jbeta primers. Sequencing was performed with immunoSEQ multiplex PCR; in TCRdb, only in-frame clones are kept and a portion is missing. This table has about 90,000 clones, over 55% appearing once. V dropped 4 bases and J dropped 4; count of bases not matched to a gene: 4. The CDR3 contains 14 residues. Germline CDR1 is LGHNA and CDR2 is YSLEER. The table lists this clone with a count of one. This rearrangement joins TRBV4-3 to TRBJ2-3; TRBD2 matches 8 bases. The sequenced sample was PBMCs. This clonotype originated in a woman younger than 35 in good health and CMV-seropositive. CDR3 in DNA: TGCGCCAGCAGCCGAAGCGGGGGCGCAGATACGCAGTATTTT. It codes for CASSRSGGADTQYF.